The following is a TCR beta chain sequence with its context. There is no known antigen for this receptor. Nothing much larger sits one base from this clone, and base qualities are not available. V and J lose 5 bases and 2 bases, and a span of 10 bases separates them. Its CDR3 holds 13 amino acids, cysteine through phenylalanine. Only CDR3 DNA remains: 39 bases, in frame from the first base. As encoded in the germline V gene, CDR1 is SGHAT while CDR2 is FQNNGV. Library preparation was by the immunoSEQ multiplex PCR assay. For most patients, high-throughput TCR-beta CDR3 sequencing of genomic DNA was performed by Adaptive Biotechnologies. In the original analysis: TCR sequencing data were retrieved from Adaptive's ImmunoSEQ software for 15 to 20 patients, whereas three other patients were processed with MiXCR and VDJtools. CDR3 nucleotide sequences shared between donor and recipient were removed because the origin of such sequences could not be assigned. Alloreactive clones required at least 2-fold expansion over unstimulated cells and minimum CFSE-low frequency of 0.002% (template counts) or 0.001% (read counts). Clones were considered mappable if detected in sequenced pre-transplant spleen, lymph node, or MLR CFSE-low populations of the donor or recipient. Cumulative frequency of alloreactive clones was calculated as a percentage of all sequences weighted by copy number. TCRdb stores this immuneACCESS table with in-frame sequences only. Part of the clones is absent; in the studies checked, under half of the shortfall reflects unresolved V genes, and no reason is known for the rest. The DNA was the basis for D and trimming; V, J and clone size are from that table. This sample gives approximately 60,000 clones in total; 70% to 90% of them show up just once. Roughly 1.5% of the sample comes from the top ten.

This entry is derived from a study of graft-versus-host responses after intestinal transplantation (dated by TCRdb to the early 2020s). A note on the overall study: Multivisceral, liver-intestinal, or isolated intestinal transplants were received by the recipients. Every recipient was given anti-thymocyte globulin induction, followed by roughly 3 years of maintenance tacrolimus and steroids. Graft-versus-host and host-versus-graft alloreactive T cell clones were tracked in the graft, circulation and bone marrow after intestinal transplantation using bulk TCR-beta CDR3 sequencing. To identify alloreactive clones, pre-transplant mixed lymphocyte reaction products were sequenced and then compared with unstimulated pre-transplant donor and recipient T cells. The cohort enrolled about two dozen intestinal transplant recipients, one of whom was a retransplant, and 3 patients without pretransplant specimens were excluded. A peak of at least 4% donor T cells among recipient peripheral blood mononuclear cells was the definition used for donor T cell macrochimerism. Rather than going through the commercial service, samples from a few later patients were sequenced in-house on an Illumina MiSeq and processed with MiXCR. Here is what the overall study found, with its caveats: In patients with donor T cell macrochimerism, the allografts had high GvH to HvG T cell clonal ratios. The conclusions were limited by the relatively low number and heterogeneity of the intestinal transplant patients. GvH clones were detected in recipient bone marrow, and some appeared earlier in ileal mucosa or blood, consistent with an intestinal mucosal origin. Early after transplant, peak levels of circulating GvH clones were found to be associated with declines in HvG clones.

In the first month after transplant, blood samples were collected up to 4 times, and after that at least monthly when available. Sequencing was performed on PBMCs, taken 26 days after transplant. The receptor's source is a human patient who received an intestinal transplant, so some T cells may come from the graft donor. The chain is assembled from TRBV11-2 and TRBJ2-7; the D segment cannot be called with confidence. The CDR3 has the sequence CASSPYDTYEQYF. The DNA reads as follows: TGTGCCAGCAGCCCCTATGACACCTACGAGCAGTACTTC.